Given below is one T cell receptor (beta chain) in context. Its antigen is not known. This may stem from a read error, because a much larger clone lies one nucleotide away. These data come from a study of CD8 T cells in ankylosing spondylitis. Broader study findings: The study looked at matched synovial fluid samples from ankylosing spondylitis patients. Disease-linked clones were reported to be significantly enriched there.

TCRdb independently ran MiXCR on the 5' RACE reads; one entry per CDR3 protein. The sample lists 250,000 to 400,000 distinct CDR3 sequences; around 10% were seen once. The CDR3 is made up of 13 amino acids. Trimming took off 4 bases at V and 8 bases at J, with 17 bases between the two ends. Germline-derived CDR1 and CDR2 are DFQATT and SNEGSKA (reference sequence). This sequence originates from a female donor with ankylosing spondylitis or in good health (not recorded which). Sequencing was carried out using blood, either unsorted or a sorted T cell fraction (not recorded which). The chain has TRBV20-1 and TRBJ1-1; no clear D gene. CDR3 region: CSANSPGHIEAFF. As DNA, the CDR3 is TGCAGTGCTAATTCGCCCGGGCATATAGAAGCTTTCTTT.